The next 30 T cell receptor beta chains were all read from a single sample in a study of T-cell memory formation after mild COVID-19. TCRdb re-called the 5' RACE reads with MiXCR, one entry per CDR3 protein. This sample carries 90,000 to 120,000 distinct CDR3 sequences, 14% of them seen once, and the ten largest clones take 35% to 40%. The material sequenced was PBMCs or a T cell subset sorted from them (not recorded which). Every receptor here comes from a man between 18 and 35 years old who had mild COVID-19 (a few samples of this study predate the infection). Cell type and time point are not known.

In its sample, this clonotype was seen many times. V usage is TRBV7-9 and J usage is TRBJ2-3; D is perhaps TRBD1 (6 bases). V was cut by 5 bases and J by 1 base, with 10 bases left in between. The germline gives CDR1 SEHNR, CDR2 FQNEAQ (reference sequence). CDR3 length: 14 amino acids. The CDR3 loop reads CASSHRVGTDTQYF. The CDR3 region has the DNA TGTGCCAGCAGCCACAGGGTAGGCACAGATACGCAGTATTTT.

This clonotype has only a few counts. The DNA of the CDR3 is TGCGCCAGCAGCCTTGACAGGGCGAACACTGAAGCTTTCTTT. Translation: CASSLDRANTEAFF. The chain recombines TRBV4-3 with TRBJ1-1, with TRBD1 identical over 7 bases. Germline CDR1 is LGHNA and CDR2 is YSLEER. Germline trimming cut 4 bases from V and 1 base from J; bases unmatched to any gene: 3. The CDR3 runs to 14 residues.

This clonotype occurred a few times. CDR3 sequence reads: CSVLTGSSGYTF. In DNA form, the CDR3 reads TGCAGCGTTCTAACTGGGTCATCGGGCTACACCTTC. This chain links TRBV29-1 with TRBJ1-2; D gene uncertain. CDR1 and CDR2 from the germline V gene are SQVTM and ANQGSEA. Trimming cost V 5 bases and J 8 bases, with 15 bases left between them. The CDR3 length is 12 residues.

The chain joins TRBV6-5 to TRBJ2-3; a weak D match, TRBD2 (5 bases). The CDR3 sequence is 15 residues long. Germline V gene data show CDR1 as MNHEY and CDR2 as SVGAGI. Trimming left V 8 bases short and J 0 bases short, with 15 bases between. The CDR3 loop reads CASSEGGWSTDTQYF. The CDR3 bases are TGTGCCAGCTCCGAGGGCGGATGGAGCACAGATACGCAGTATTTT.

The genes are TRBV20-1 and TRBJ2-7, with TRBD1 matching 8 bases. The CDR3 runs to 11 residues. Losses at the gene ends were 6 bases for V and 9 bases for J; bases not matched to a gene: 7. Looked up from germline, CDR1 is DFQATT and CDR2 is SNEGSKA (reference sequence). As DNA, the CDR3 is TGCAGTGCCGGACAGGGCCTCGGGCAGTACGTC. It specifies CSAGQGLGQYV.

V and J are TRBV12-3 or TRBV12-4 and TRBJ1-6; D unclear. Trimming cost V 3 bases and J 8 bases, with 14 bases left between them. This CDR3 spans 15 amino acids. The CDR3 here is CASSFEAGTDSPLHF. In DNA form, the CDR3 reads TGTGCCAGCAGTTTCGAAGCAGGTACGGATTCACCCCTCCACTTT.

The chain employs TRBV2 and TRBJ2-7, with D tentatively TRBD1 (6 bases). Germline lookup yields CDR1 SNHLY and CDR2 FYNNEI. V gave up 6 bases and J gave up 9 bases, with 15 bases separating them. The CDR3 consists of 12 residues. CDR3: CASRGSRGRQYF. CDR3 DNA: TGTGCCAGCAGAGGCTCCAGGGGCCGGCAGTACTTC.

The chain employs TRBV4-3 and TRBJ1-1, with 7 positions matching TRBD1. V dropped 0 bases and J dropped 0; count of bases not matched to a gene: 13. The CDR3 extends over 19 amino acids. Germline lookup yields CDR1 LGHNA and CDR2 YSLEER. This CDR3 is CASSQDLPAGQFMNTEAFF. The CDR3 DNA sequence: TGCGCCAGCAGCCAAGATCTACCCGCGGGACAGTTCATGAACACTGAAGCTTTCTTT.

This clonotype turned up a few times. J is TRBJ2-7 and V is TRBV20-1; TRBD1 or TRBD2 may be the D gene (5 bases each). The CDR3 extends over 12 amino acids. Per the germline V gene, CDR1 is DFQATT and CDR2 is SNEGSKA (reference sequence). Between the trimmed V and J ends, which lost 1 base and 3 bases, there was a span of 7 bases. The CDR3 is CSARGGIYEQYF. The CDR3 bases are TGCAGTGCTAGAGGGGGGATCTACGAGCAGTACTTC.

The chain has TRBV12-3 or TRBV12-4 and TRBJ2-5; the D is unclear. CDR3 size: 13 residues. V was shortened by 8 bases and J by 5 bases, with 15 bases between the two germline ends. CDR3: CASSGPLGETQYF. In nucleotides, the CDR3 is TGTGCCAGCTCCGGACCGCTTGGGGAGACCCAGTACTTC.

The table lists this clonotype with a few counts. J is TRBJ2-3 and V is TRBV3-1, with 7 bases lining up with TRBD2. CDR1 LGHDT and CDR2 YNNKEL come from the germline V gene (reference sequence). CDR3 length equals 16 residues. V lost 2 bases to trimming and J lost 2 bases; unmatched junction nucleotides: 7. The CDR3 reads CASSQPPGGNTDTQYF. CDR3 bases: TGTGCCAGCAGCCAACCCCCCGGGGGGAACACAGATACGCAGTATTTT.

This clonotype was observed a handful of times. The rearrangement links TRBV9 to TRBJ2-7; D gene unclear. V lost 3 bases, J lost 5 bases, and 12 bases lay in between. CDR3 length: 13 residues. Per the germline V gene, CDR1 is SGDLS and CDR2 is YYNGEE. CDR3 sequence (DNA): TGTGCCAGCAGCGCACAACCCCAGGACGAGCAGTACTTC. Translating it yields CASSAQPQDEQYF.

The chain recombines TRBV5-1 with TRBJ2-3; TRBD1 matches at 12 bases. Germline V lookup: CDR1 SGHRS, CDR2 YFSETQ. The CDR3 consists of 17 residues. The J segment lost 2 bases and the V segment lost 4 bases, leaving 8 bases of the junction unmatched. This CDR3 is CASSLGQGAYLTDTQYF. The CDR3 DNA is TGCGCCAGCAGCCTGGGACAGGGGGCTTACCTCACAGATACGCAGTATTTT. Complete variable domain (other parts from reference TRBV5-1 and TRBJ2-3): KAGVTQTPRYLIKTRGQQVTLSCSPISGHRSVSWYQQTPGQGLQFLFEYFSETQRNKGNFPGRFSGRQFSNSRSEMNVSTLELGDSALYLCASSLGQGAYLTDTQYFGPGTRLTVL.

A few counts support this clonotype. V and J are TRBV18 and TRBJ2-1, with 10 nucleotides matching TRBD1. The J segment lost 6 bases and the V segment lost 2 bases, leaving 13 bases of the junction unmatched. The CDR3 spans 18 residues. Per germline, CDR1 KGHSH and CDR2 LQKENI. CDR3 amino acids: CASSPRTGTGDEGNEQFF. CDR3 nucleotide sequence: TGTGCCAGCTCACCAAGGACCGGGACAGGGGACGAAGGCAATGAGCAGTTCTTC.

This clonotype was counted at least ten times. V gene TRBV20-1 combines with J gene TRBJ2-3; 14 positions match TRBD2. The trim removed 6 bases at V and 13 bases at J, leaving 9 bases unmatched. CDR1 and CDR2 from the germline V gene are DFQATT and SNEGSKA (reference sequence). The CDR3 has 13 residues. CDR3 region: CSASGTSGGREYF. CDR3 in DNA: TGCAGTGCATCCGGGACTAGCGGGGGACGAGAGTATTTT.

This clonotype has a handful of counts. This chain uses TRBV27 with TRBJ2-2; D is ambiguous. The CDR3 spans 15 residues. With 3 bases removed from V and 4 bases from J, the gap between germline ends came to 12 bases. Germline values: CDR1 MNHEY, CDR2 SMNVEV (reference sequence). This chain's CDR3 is CASSLSLMGTGELFF. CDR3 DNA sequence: TGTGCCAGCAGTTTGAGTCTAATGGGCACCGGGGAGCTGTTTTTT.

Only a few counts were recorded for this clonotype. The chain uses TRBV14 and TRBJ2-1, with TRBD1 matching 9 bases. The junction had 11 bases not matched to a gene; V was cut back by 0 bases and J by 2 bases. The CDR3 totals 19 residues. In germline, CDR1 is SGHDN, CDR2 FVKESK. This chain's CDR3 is CASSQDYRGQGRTYNEQFF. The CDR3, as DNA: TGTGCCAGCAGCCAAGATTACCGCGGACAGGGGAGGACCTACAATGAGCAGTTCTTC.

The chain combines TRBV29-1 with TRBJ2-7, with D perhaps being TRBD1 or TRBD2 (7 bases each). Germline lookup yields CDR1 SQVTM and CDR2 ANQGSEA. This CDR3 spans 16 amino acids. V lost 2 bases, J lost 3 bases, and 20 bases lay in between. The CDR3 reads CSVEYAGGNRGYEQYF. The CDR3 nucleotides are TGCAGCGTTGAATATGCCGGGGGGAACAGGGGCTACGAGCAGTACTTC.

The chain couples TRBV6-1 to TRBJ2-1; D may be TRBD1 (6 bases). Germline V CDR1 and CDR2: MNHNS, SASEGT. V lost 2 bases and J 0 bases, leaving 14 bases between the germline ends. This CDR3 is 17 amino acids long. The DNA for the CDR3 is TGTGCCAGCAGTGAATGGACAGCTTCGAGCTCCTACAATGAGCAGTTCTTC. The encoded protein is CASSEWTASSSYNEQFF.

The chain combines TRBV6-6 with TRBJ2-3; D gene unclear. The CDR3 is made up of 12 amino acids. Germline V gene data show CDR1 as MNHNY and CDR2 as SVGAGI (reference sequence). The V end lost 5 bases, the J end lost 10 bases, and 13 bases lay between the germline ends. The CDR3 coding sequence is TGTGCCAGCAGTCGCTCCGATTTCGCGCAGTATTTT. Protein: CASSRSDFAQYF.

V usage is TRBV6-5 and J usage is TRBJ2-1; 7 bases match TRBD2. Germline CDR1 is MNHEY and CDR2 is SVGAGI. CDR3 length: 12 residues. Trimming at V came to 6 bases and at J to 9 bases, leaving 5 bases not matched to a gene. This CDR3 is CASSPSSGEQFF. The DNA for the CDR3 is TGTGCCAGCAGCCCTTCTAGCGGTGAGCAGTTCTTC.

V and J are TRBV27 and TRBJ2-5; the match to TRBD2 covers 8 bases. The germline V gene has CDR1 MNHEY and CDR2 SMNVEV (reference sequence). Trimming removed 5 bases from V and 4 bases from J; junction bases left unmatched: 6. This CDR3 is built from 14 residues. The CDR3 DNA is TGTGCCAGCAGTCCCCACGCGGGGGGAGAGACCCAGTACTTC. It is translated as CASSPHAGGETQYF.

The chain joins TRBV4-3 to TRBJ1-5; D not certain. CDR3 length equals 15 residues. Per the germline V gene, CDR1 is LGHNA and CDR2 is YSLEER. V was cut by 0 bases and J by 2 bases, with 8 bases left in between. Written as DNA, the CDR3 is TGCGCCAGCAGCCAAGATGCGGCGGGCAATCAGCCCCAGCATTTT. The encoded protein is CASSQDAAGNQPQHF.

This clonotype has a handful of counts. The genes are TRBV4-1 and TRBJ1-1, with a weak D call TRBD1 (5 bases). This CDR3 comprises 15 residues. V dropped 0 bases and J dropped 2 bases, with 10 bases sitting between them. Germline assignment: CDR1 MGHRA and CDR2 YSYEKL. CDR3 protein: CASSQEGRGNTEAFF. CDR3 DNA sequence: TGCGCCAGCAGCCAAGAGGGGAGGGGTAACACTGAAGCTTTCTTT.

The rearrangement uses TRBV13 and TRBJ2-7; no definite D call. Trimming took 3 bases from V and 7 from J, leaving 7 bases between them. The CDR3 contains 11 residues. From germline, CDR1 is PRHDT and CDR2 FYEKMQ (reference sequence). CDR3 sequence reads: CASSLLGEQYV. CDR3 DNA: TGTGCCAGCAGCTTGTTAGGGGAGCAGTACGTC.

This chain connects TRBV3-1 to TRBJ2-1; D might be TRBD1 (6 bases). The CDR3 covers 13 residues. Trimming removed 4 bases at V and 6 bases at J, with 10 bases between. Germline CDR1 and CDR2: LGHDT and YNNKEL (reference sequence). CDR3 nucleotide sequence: TGTGCCAGCAGCCCCGGGACACTCAATGAGCAGTTCTTC. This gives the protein CASSPGTLNEQFF.

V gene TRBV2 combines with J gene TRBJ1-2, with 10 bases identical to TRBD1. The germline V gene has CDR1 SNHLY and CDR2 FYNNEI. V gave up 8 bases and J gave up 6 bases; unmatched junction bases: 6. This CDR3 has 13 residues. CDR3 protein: CASLDRGLNGYTF. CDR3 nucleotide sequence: TGTGCCAGCCTCGACAGGGGGCTTAATGGCTACACCTTC. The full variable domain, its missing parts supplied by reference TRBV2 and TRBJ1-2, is EPEVTQTPSHQVTQMGQEVILRCVPISNHLYFYWYRQILGQKVEFLVSFYNNEISEKSEIFDDQFSVERPDGSNFTLKIRSTKLEDSAMYFCASLDRGLNGYTFGSGTRLTVV.

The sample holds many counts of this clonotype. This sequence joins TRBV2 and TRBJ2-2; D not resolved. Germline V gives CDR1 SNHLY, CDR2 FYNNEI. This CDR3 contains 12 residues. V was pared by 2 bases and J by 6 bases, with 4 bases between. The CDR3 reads CASSEYSGELFF. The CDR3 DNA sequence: TGTGCCAGCAGTGAATATTCCGGGGAGCTGTTTTTT. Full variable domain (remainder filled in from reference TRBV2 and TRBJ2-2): EPEVTQTPSHQVTQMGQEVILRCVPISNHLYFYWYRQILGQKVEFLVSFYNNEISEKSEIFDDQFSVERPDGSNFTLKIRSTKLEDSAMYFCASSEYSGELFFGEGSRLTVL.

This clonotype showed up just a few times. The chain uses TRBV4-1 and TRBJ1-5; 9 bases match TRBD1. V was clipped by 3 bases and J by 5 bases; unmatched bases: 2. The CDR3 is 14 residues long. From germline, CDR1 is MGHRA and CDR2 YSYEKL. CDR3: CASSHTGGDQPQHF. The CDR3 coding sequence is TGCGCCAGCAGCCATACAGGGGGCGATCAGCCCCAGCATTTT.

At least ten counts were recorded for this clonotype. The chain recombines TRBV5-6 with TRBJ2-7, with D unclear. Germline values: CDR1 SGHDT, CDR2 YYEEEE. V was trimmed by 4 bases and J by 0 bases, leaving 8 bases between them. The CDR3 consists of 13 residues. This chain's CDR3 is CASSGVDSYEQYV. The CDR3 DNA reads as TGTGCCAGCAGCGGGGTAGACTCCTACGAGCAGTACGTC.